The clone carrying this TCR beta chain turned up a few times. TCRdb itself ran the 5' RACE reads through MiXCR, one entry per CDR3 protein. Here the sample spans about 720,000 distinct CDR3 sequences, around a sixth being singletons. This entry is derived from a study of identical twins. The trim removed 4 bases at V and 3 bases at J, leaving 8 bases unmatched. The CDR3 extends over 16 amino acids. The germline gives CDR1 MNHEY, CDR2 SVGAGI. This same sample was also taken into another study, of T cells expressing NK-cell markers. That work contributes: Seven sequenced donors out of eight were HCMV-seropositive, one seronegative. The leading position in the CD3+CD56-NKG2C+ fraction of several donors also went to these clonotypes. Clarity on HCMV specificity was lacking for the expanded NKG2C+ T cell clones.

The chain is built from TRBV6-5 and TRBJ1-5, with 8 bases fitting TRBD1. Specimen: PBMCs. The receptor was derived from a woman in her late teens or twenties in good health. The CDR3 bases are TGTGCCAGCAGTTCGACCGGGACAGGAGACAATCAGCCCCAGCATTTT. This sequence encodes CASSSTGTGDNQPQHF.